This T cell receptor (beta chain) was captured by sequencing in a study of CD8+CD57+ T cells in acquired aplastic anemia. TCR beta VDJ and CDR3 profiling used genomic DNA as template. TCRdb passed the reads through MiXCR, listing each CDR3 protein once. Here the sample spans roughly 420,000 distinct CDR3 sequences, about 70% being singletons. The specimen was sorted CD4+, CD8+, or CD8+CD57+ T cells (not recorded which) from PBMCs. The TCR comes from a human donor in good health, serving as a control.

The CDR3 sequence: CASSKLAGRETQYF. Here the CDR3 DNA reads TGTGCCAGCAGCAAGCTAGCGGGGCGAGAGACCCAGTACTTC. The chain is built from TRBV7-7 and TRBJ2-5, with TRBD2 matching over 9 bases. The ends lost 5 bases at V and 4 bases at J; junction bases unmatched: 5. The CDR3 has 14 residues. Germline values: CDR1 SSHAT, CDR2 FNYEAQ (reference sequence).